This T cell receptor beta chain came from a study of blood T cell repertoires in COVID-19. Study summary: Italy, Spain and the United States were the sources of the convalescent and acute COVID-19 samples. Sources were T cells, B-cell-depleted T cells, or PBMCs; the material itself was cDNA or gDNA.

In the original analysis: Reference gene primer amplification gave nucleated cell count estimates. Libraries were prepared by immunoSEQ multiplex PCR; TCRdb keeps only in-frame clonotypes and omits some of them. V and J calls and clone size are those listed in that table; D and trimming were worked out from the DNA. The data show around 100,000 clones, with around nine tenths seen just once and 4.5% to 6% held by the top ten. V lost 0 bases, J lost 0 bases, and 12 bases stayed unmatched. The CDR3 is made up of 20 amino acids. Germline V gene sequence: CDR1 KGHSH, CDR2 LQKENI. Sequenced input: peripheral blood. The rearrangement uses TRBV18 and TRBJ2-1; 9 nucleotides line up with TRBD2. The receptor's source is a woman of 80 years or more with acute or convalescent COVID-19. The CDR3 DNA follows: TGTGCCAGCTCACCACCGGGTAGCGGGGGCTTTCTGAGCTCCTACAATGAGCAGTTCTTC. It codes for CASSPPGSGGFLSSYNEQFF.